These 19 T cell receptor beta chains originate from one sample sequenced in a study of blood T cells in healthy people across ages. With a J-beta primer mix and a sample-barcoded 5' primer, a second PCR ran roughly 7 to 11 cycles. TCRdb used MiXCR to reprocess the 5' RACE reads, holding one entry per CDR3 protein. The sample contains around 800,000 distinct CDR3 sequences, around 50% of which appear only once. The sequenced sample was blood. The receptors come from a man at least 80 years old in good health.

This clonotype appeared a few times. This chain links TRBV7-2 with TRBJ2-1; the D gene could be TRBD1 or TRBD2 (5 bases each). Germline V gene sequence: CDR1 SGHTA, CDR2 FQGNSA. This CDR3 has 13 residues. The V and J ends lost 6 bases and 9 bases respectively, with 15 bases between them. CDR3 in amino acids: CASRLGERGEQFF. CDR3 DNA sequence: TGTGCCAGCAGGTTGGGGGAGAGGGGTGAGCAGTTCTTC.

For this clonotype: An end of the junction does not agree with germline; a read error may underlie this. The V gene is TRBV4-1, the J gene TRBJ1-2; no clear D gene. Germline CDR1 and CDR2: MGHRA and YSYEKL. The CDR3 has 17 residues. CDR3 bases: TGCGCCAGCAGCCAAGTCTCAGCAGGACTAACGGGCTATGGCTACAGCTTC. It yields the protein CASSQVSAGLTGYGYSF.

CDR3 DNA sequence: TGTGCCAGCAGCTTAGTAAGGGTCCTTACAGATACGCAGTATTTT. It specifies CASSLVRVLTDTQYF. The chain combines TRBV7-2 with TRBJ2-3; D is unclear. Germline CDR1 and CDR2: SGHTA and FQGNSA. The CDR3 is made up of 15 amino acids. Trimming left V 1 base short and J 3 bases short, with 11 bases between. The full variable domain, completed using reference TRBV7-2 and TRBJ2-3, is GAGVSQSPSNKVTEKGKDVELRCDPISGHTALYWYRQSLGQGLEFLIYFQGNSAPDKSGLPSDRFSAERTGGSVSTLTIQRTQQEDSAVYLCASSLVRVLTDTQYFGPGTRLTVL.

The rearrangement uses TRBV7-2 and TRBJ2-7; D unclear. The CDR3 runs 11 residues. The V gene's germline CDR1 is SGHTA and CDR2 FQGNSA. The ends were cut back, 5 bases at V and 7 bases at J, with 9 bases in the middle. CDR3 sequence (DNA): TGTGCCAGCAGCGATCGCATGGAGCAGTACTTC. Amino acid sequence: CASSDRMEQYF.

This clonotype came up a few times. A much larger clone differs from this one at a single base, so this may be a read error. This chain uses TRBV27 with TRBJ2-1; D unclear. The DNA end lines up better with TRBJ2-7; the J call may be wrong. Germline CDR1 reads MNHEY; CDR2 reads SMNVEV (reference sequence). The CDR3 has 15 amino acids. CDR3 nucleotides: TGTGCCAGCAGTTCAGCGACTCCCCCCTACAATGAGCAGTACTTC. Protein product: CASSSATPPYNEQYF.

This clonotype was observed a few times. J is TRBJ2-3 and V is TRBV20-1; the match to TRBD2 covers 13 bases. This CDR3 has 16 amino acids. Germline CDR1 is DFQATT and CDR2 is SNEGSKA (reference sequence). The J segment lost 6 bases and the V segment lost 3 bases, leaving 9 bases of the junction unmatched. The DNA for the CDR3 is TGCAGTGCTAGGCAATTTACTAGCGGGAGGGCCGATACGCAGTATTTT. Translation gives CSARQFTSGRADTQYF.

This clonotype was counted a few times. The chain links TRBV9 to TRBJ2-1; 10 nucleotides agree with TRBD2. The germline gives CDR1 SGDLS, CDR2 YYNGEE. J was trimmed by 5 bases and V by 4 bases; bases with no gene match: 6. The CDR3 consists of 15 residues. The chain's CDR3 is CASSPLAGDNNEQFF. CDR3 nucleotide sequence: TGTGCCAGCAGCCCCCTAGCGGGAGATAACAATGAGCAGTTCTTC.

The genes are TRBV6-4 and TRBJ2-2; 9 positions agree with TRBD2. From germline, CDR1 is MRHNA and CDR2 SNTAGT. After removal of 5 bases from V and 6 bases from J, the junction contained 10 bases not matched to a gene. The length of the CDR3 is 16 residues. The CDR3 protein is CASSLSGRGVAGELFF. CDR3 in DNA: TGTGCCAGCAGTCTTAGCGGGAGAGGAGTCGCCGGGGAGCTGTTTTTT.

The chain recombines TRBV24-1 with TRBJ2-1; weak D call: TRBD1 (6 bases). There are 20 residues in the CDR3. Trimming took off 5 bases at V and 4 bases at J, with 29 bases between the two ends. In germline, CDR1 is KGHDR, CDR2 SFDVKD. This CDR3 reads CATSVPSTTTGLGGYNEQFF. The CDR3 nucleotides are TGTGCCACCAGTGTTCCCTCTACCACTACAGGGCTGGGTGGGTACAATGAGCAGTTCTTC.

This chain joins TRBV7-9 and TRBJ2-4, with D possibly matching TRBD2 (6 bases). Trimming left V 5 bases short and J 7 bases short, with 15 bases between. The germline V gene has CDR1 SEHNR and CDR2 FQNEAQ (reference sequence). The CDR3 consists of 14 residues. The CDR3 protein is CASSTGPAGNIQYF. The CDR3, as DNA: TGTGCCAGCAGCACGGGCCCCGCGGGGAACATTCAGTACTTC.

Note on this clonotype: A read error may explain this, as a much larger clone is one base away. This rearrangement joins TRBV7-9 to TRBJ2-5; 7 nucleotides match TRBD2. V gave up 0 bases and J gave up 9 bases; unmatched junction bases: 10. Germline V CDR1 and CDR2: SEHNR, FQNEAQ (reference sequence). The CDR3 covers 15 residues. The CDR3 nucleotides read TGTGCCAGCAGCTTAGCGACGGGAGGCCGGGAGTCCCAGTACTTC. Translated: CASSLATGGRESQYF.

This clonotype occurred a few times. The chain carries TRBV29-1 and TRBJ2-6; no clear D gene. CDR1 and CDR2 from the germline V gene are SQVTM and ANQGSEA. This CDR3 comprises 14 residues. Trimming pared 2 bases from V and 0 bases from J, leaving 5 bases between. The CDR3 region has the DNA TGCAGCGTTGAAACGCGCTCTGGGGCCAACGTCCTGACTTTC. Protein product: CSVETRSGANVLTF.

The chain carries TRBV29-1 and TRBJ2-3, with 11 bases aligning to TRBD2. Per the germline V gene, CDR1 is SQVTM and CDR2 is ANQGSEA. The CDR3 contains 16 residues. Trimming cost V 3 bases and J 3 bases; bases outside gene matches: 8. CDR3 nucleotides: TGCAGCGTTGAGAGCCCTAGCGGGGGGATGACAGATACGCAGTATTTT. It yields the protein CSVESPSGGMTDTQYF.

This clonotype came up many times. The CDR3 region has the DNA TGCGCCAGCAGCCCAGCGGGAGGGTCCTACGAGCAGTACTTC. Amino acid sequence: CASSPAGGSYEQYF. This sequence joins TRBV5-1 and TRBJ2-7; TRBD2 matches 10 bases. The CDR3 is made up of 14 amino acids. CDR1 and CDR2 (germline): SGHRS, YFSETQ. Losses at the gene ends were 4 bases for V and 1 base for J; bases not matched to a gene: 2. The full variable domain, rest sourced from reference TRBV5-1 and TRBJ2-7, is KAGVTQTPRYLIKTRGQQVTLSCSPISGHRSVSWYQQTPGQGLQFLFEYFSETQRNKGNFPGRFSGRQFSNSRSEMNVSTLELGDSALYLCASSPAGGSYEQYFGPGTRLTVT.

This clonotype was seen at least ten times. This rearrangement joins TRBV6-4 to TRBJ2-5, with 7 bases lining up with TRBD1. From germline, CDR1 is MRHNA and CDR2 SNTAGT. J lost 11 bases, V lost 4 bases, and 19 bases had no gene match. The CDR3 is made up of 16 amino acids. CDR3 amino acids: CASSVNTGQPDNEQYF. The CDR3 bases are TGTGCCAGCAGTGTAAACACGGGACAGCCAGACAATGAGCAGTACTTC.

This clonotype was recorded a few times. The V call is TRBV12-3 or TRBV12-4, the J call TRBJ1-2, with D hard to call. V dropped 5 bases and J dropped 2 bases, with 9 bases sitting between them. The CDR3 covers 13 residues. The CDR3 protein is CASSRTFNYGYTF. The CDR3 DNA reads TGTGCCAGCAGTCGAACATTCAACTATGGCTACACCTTC.

The rearrangement joins TRBV20-1 to TRBJ2-1; 8 positions agree with TRBD1. V was clipped by 5 bases and J by 5 bases; unmatched bases: 14. From germline, CDR1 is DFQATT and CDR2 SNEGSKA (reference sequence). This CDR3 spans 16 amino acids. The CDR3: CSAGPEDRDLHNEQFF. The CDR3 coding sequence is TGCAGTGCTGGCCCGGAGGACAGGGATCTACACAATGAGCAGTTCTTC.

V and J are TRBV7-9 and TRBJ1-5, with D hard to call. Trimming pared 5 bases from V and 4 bases from J, leaving 6 bases between. CDR1 SEHNR and CDR2 FQNEAQ come from the germline V gene (reference sequence). The CDR3 runs to 12 residues. CDR3 amino acids: CASSDGNQPQHF. The CDR3 DNA is TGTGCCAGCAGCGACGGTAATCAGCCCCAGCATTTT. The whole variable domain, filled in from reference TRBV7-9 and TRBJ1-5, reads DTGVSQNPRHKITKRGQNVTFRCDPISEHNRLYWYRQTLGQGPEFLTYFQNEAQLEKSRLLSDRFSAERPKGSFSTLEIQRTEQGDSAMYLCASSDGNQPQHFGDGTRLSIL.

The V gene is TRBV4-2, the J gene TRBJ2-1, with unresolved D. The J call could be wrong; TRBJ2-7 is a better fit for the DNA end. The CDR3 is 13 residues long. Germline V lookup: CDR1 LGHNA, CDR2 YNFKEQ. CDR3 loop: CASSQTSYYEQYF. The CDR3 region has the DNA TGTGCCAGCAGTCAAACCTCCTACTACGAGCAGTACTTC.